The 19 T cell receptor beta chains presented below share a single source sample, sequenced in a study of cytotoxic CD8 clonotypes in ibrutinib-treated CLL. TCRdb's copy holds only in-frame clones and misses some; the assay was immunoSEQ multiplex PCR. The sample lists some 81,000 clones, roughly three quarters seen once, with approximately 4.4% in the top ten. The sample consisted of PBMCs, taken after 12 months of ibrutinib treatment. The receptors originated from a human donor with chronic lymphocytic leukemia.

The chain joins TRBV7-9 to TRBJ2-2, with 7 positions matching TRBD1. V was pared by 7 bases and J by 5 bases, with 7 bases of the junction left unmatched. The CDR3 sequence is 14 residues long. Per the germline V gene, CDR1 is SEHNR and CDR2 is FQNEAQ (reference sequence). CDR3 in amino acids: CASTRSQGTGELFF. CDR3 nucleotides: TGTGCCAGCACCCGGTCACAGGGGACCGGGGAGCTGTTTTTT.

The rearrangement links TRBV27 to TRBJ1-2, with D possibly TRBD1 on 5 matching bases. Germline lookup yields CDR1 MNHEY and CDR2 SMNVEV (reference sequence). The CDR3 spans 14 residues. V lost 3 bases to trimming and J lost 4 bases, with 12 bases between them. CDR3 region: CASSFGALGYGYTF. The CDR3 coding sequence is TGTGCCAGCAGTTTCGGGGCTCTTGGCTATGGCTACACCTTC.

V usage is TRBV19 and J usage is TRBJ2-7; 7 nucleotides agree with TRBD2. Germline lookup yields CDR1 LNHDA and CDR2 SQIVND (reference sequence). This CDR3 contains 15 residues. Germline trimming cut 2 bases from V and 3 bases from J; bases unmatched to any gene: 7. CDR3 nucleotide sequence: TGTGCCAGTAGTATAAGGGAGGGACTGAACTACGAGCAGTACTTC. Amino acids: CASSIREGLNYEQYF.

CDR3 in DNA: TGTGCCAGCAGTTACGGACGAGGCTTTACCTTC. It encodes CASSYGRGFTF. The J gene is TRBJ1-2, the V gene TRBV6-6; the D is unclear. The V end lost 2 bases, the J end lost 14 bases, and 12 bases lay between the germline ends. The CDR3 contains 11 residues. The germline CDR1 and CDR2 sequences are MNHNY and SVGAGI (reference sequence).

The chain joins TRBV4-3 to TRBJ1-4; maybe TRBD1 (5 bases). This CDR3 spans 13 amino acids. CDR1 and CDR2 (germline): LGHNA, YSLEER. V was cut by 4 bases and J by 5 bases, with 8 bases left in between. The CDR3 DNA reads TGCGCCAGCAGCCGCGACAGAAATGAAAAACTGTTTTTT. Translated: CASSRDRNEKLFF.

The chain is built from TRBV7-9 and TRBJ1-2; D is ambiguous. CDR1 is SEHNR and CDR2 is FQNEAQ in the germline V gene (reference sequence). CDR3 size: 12 residues. Between the trimmed V and J ends, which lost 5 bases and 2 bases, there was a span of 6 bases. DNA of the CDR3: TGTGCCAGCAGCCAGTCCAACTATGGCTACACCTTC. Translating it yields CASSQSNYGYTF.

The rearrangement joins TRBV4-2 to TRBJ1-2, with D uncertain. V was trimmed by 4 bases and J by 8 bases, leaving 20 bases between them. Germline V gene lookup returns CDR1 LGHNA and CDR2 YNFKEQ. CDR3 length equals 15 residues. This chain's CDR3 is CASSPPGWTLRGYTF. In DNA form, the CDR3 reads TGTGCCAGCAGCCCCCCGGGATGGACTCTTAGGGGCTACACCTTC.

This clone appeared once. The V call is TRBV19, the J call TRBJ1-1; D is unresolved. Per the germline V gene, CDR1 is LNHDA and CDR2 is SQIVND (reference sequence). CDR3 size: 15 residues. Deletions cut 3 bases from V and 0 bases from J, with 11 bases between. The CDR3 here is CASSIFGSLNTEAFF. DNA for the CDR3: TGTGCCAGTAGTATTTTTGGGAGCCTGAACACTGAAGCTTTCTTT.

The chain is built from TRBV11-2 and TRBJ2-3, with 8 positions matching TRBD1. Trimming removed 4 bases from V and 6 bases from J; junction bases left unmatched: 6. The CDR3 loop spans 14 amino acids. Germline V lookup: CDR1 SGHAT, CDR2 FQNNGV. The CDR3 protein is CASSSTGERDTQYF. CDR3 coding DNA: TGTGCCAGCAGCTCGACAGGGGAGCGGGATACGCAGTATTTT. The full variable domain, its missing parts supplied by reference TRBV11-2 and TRBJ2-3, is EAGVAQSPRYKIIEKRQSVAFWCNPISGHATLYWYQQILGQGPKLLIQFQNNGVVDDSQLPKDRFSAERLKGVDSTLKIQPAKLEDSAVYLCASSSTGERDTQYFGPGTRLTVL.

On this clone itself: One end of the junction varies from germline; a read error may be responsible. The chain employs TRBV7-7 and TRBJ2-7; D unresolved. In germline, CDR1 is SSHAT, CDR2 FNYEAQ (reference sequence). The CDR3 consists of 15 residues. Here the CDR3 reads CASSLGPPSSYEQYF. The CDR3 region has the DNA TGTGCTAGCAGCTTAGGTCCACCAAGCTCCTACGAGCAGTACTTC.

The J gene is TRBJ2-2, the V gene TRBV7-2; D might be TRBD1 (5 bases). This CDR3 region has 13 residues. Germline loops: CDR1 SGHTA, CDR2 FQGNSA. V lost 5 bases and J lost 4, with 8 bases in between. CDR3 region: CASSPGPTGELFF. As DNA, the CDR3 is TGTGCCAGCAGCCCAGGGCCCACCGGGGAGCTGTTTTTT.

This CDR3 reads CAWRGGPTRAFF. DNA of the CDR3: TGTGCCTGGAGAGGGGGGCCAACCCGGGCTTTCTTT. The rearrangement joins TRBV30 to TRBJ1-1, with D maybe TRBD1 (6 bases). The CDR3 runs to 12 residues. V was trimmed by 3 bases and J by 11 bases, leaving 16 bases between them. From germline, CDR1 is GTSNPN and CDR2 SVGIG (reference sequence). The full variable domain, with the rest looked up from reference TRBV30 and TRBJ1-1, is SQTIHQWPATLVQPVGSPLSLECTVEGTSNPNLYWYRQAAGRGLQLLFYSVGIGQISSEVPQNLSASRPQDRQFILSSKKLLLSDSGFYLCAWRGGPTRAFFGQGTRLTVV.

The chain employs TRBV7-2 and TRBJ2-7; D might be TRBD1 or TRBD2, each matching 5 bases. Germline V gives CDR1 SGHTA, CDR2 FQGNSA. The CDR3 is 16 residues long. V lost 0 bases to trimming and J lost 4 bases, with 16 bases between them. CDR3 nucleotides: TGTGCCAGCAGCTTAGCGCTTGGGGGTACAGGTTACGAGCAGTACTTC. Its protein is CASSLALGGTGYEQYF.

The V call is TRBV10-2, the J call TRBJ2-2, with D possibly TRBD1 on 6 matching bases. This CDR3 contains 15 residues. V gave up 3 bases and J gave up 3 bases, with 11 bases separating them. Germline V gene lookup returns CDR1 WSHSY and CDR2 SAAADI. The CDR3 nucleotides are TGCGCCAGCAGTGACCGAGGACAGCACACCGGGGAGCTGTTTTTT. It specifies CASSDRGQHTGELFF.

There are a few counts of this clone. J is TRBJ1-1 and V is TRBV7-9; no clear D. Germline V lookup: CDR1 SEHNR, CDR2 FQNEAQ (reference sequence). This CDR3 contains 14 residues. V lost 3 bases to trimming and J lost 3 bases, with 11 bases between them. CDR3 protein: CASSFDWAYTEAFF. The DNA of the CDR3 is TGTGCCAGCAGCTTCGATTGGGCGTACACTGAAGCTTTCTTT.

In this sample, this clone turned up a few times. This chain links TRBV6-1 with TRBJ1-2; D unresolved. Per germline, CDR1 MNHNS and CDR2 SASEGT. The CDR3 consists of 14 residues. V was trimmed by 2 bases and J by 4 bases, leaving 11 bases between them. The DNA of the CDR3 is TGTGCCAGCAGTGAATTCGGGGTCATCTATGGCTACACCTTC. Amino acid sequence: CASSEFGVIYGYTF.

The chain uses TRBV6-5 and TRBJ2-3; D is tentatively TRBD1 or TRBD2 (6 bases each). The CDR3 is made up of 15 amino acids. V lost 7 bases to trimming and J lost 6 bases, with 20 bases between them. Germline CDR1 reads MNHEY; CDR2 reads SVGAGI. The CDR3: CASTPPGAPGDTQYF. The CDR3 DNA follows: TGTGCCAGCACTCCCCCGGGGGCGCCCGGGGATACGCAGTATTTT.

The chain combines TRBV9 with TRBJ2-5; a possible D gene is TRBD2 (7 bases). With 5 bases removed from V and 5 bases from J, the gap between germline ends came to 16 bases. The CDR3 is 14 amino acids. CDR1 is SGDLS and CDR2 is YYNGEE in the germline V gene. CDR3 residues: CASSATGGQETQYF. As DNA, the CDR3 is TGTGCCAGCAGTGCCACGGGGGGCCAGGAGACCCAGTACTTC.

The chain is built from TRBV7-9 and TRBJ1-1; D uncertain. Germline CDR1 reads SEHNR; CDR2 reads FQNEAQ (reference sequence). V was clipped by 3 bases and J by 1 base, with 6 bases between them. The CDR3 consists of 13 residues. The CDR3 spells CASSFFGNTEAFF. CDR3 coding DNA: TGTGCCAGCAGCTTCTTTGGGAACACTGAAGCTTTCTTT.